A single sample gave rise to the 11 T cell receptor beta chains below, sequenced in a study of blood T cell repertoires in COVID-19. Produced via immunoSEQ multiplex PCR; TCRdb's table is partial and in-frame only. The sample holds over 150,000 clones, nearly 80% seen once. Sequencing was done on a sample of peripheral blood. All receptors derive from a man older than 75 with acute or convalescent COVID-19.

J is TRBJ1-4 and V is TRBV30; D gene ambiguous. V was pared by 5 bases and J by 6 bases, with 7 bases between. Germline CDR1 reads GTSNPN; CDR2 reads SVGIG (reference sequence). The CDR3 runs 11 residues. The CDR3 region has the DNA TGTGCCTGGGGGAGAGATGAAAAACTGTTTTTT. Its translation is CAWGRDEKLFF.

The chain has TRBV10-3 and TRBJ2-6, with a tentative D call TRBD1 (6 bases). V lost 10 bases and J 0 bases, leaving 16 bases between the germline ends. Germline CDR1 is ENHRY and CDR2 is SYGVKD. This CDR3 comprises 16 residues. CDR3 in DNA: TGTGCCAGCGAGACAGGAACGAGCTCTGGGGCCAACGTCCTGACTTTC. Encoded protein: CASETGTSSGANVLTF.

This clone was seen just once. The V and J genes are TRBV18 and TRBJ2-2; 7 positions agree with TRBD1. Germline-derived CDR1 and CDR2 are KGHSH and LQKENI. The CDR3 covers 15 residues. After removal of 3 bases from V and 5 bases from J, the junction contained 6 bases not matched to a gene. The CDR3 region is CASSPGQSTTGELFF. The CDR3 bases are TGTGCCAGCTCACCGGGACAGTCCACAACCGGGGAGCTGTTTTTT.

This chain joins TRBV19 and TRBJ1-2; D not certain. This CDR3 spans 18 amino acids. Germline V gene lookup returns CDR1 LNHDA and CDR2 SQIVND (reference sequence). V lost 6 bases and J lost 1, with 24 bases in between. CDR3 nucleotides: TGTGCCAGTAGCCCTCTGGCCGGCGGCCGTAGTTATAACTATGGCTACACCTTC. Protein: CASSPLAGGRSYNYGYTF.

The chain couples TRBV3-1 (or the pseudogene TRBV3-2) to TRBJ1-6, with 7 bases fitting TRBD1. CDR3 length: 15 amino acids. V trimming: 4 bases; J trimming: 10 bases; junction bases outside the gene matches: 10. Germline V gene sequence: CDR1 LGHDT, CDR2 YNNKEL (reference sequence). CDR3 sequence reads: CASSPNRGGGSPLHF. CDR3 sequence (DNA): TGTGCCAGCAGCCCGAACCGCGGAGGGGGCTCACCCCTCCACTTT.

The rearrangement uses TRBV30 and TRBJ2-3; 9 nucleotides match TRBD2. CDR1 is GTSNPN and CDR2 is SVGIG in the germline V gene (reference sequence). The V gene end was trimmed by 3 bases and the J gene end by 3 bases; junction bases not matched to a gene: 4. CDR3 size: 14 residues. CDR3 in DNA: TGTGCCTGGAGCAGCGGGGGGAAGACAGATACGCAGTATTTT. Encoded protein: CAWSSGGKTDTQYF. The complete variable domain, with remaining parts taken from reference TRBV30 and TRBJ2-3, reads SQTIHQWPATLVQPVGSPLSLECTVEGTSNPNLYWYRQAAGRGLQLLFYSVGIGQISSEVPQNLSASRPQDRQFILSSKKLLLSDSGFYLCAWSSGGKTDTQYFGPGTRLTVL.

The chain is built from TRBV4-2 and TRBJ2-2, with D possibly TRBD2 on 6 matching bases. V was clipped by 0 bases and J by 6 bases, with 11 bases between them. The CDR3 covers 15 residues. CDR1 is LGHNA and CDR2 is YNFKEQ in the germline V gene. This CDR3 is CASSQDGTAAGELFF. The CDR3 nucleotides are TGTGCCAGCAGCCAAGATGGGACTGCGGCCGGGGAGCTGTTTTTT.

V and J are TRBV5-1 and TRBJ2-7; 9 positions agree with TRBD1. Germline loops: CDR1 SGHRS, CDR2 YFSETQ. The CDR3 length is 16 residues. J gave up 2 bases and V 0 bases, and 6 bases lay outside the gene matches. CDR3 sequence: CASSLGGTGTPYEQYV. For the CDR3, the DNA is TGCGCCAGCAGCTTGGGGGGGACAGGGACCCCCTACGAGCAGTACGTC.

This chain uses TRBV5-5 with TRBJ2-5; perhaps TRBD1 as D (6 bases). There are 14 residues in the CDR3. V lost 2 bases, J lost 0 bases, and 8 bases lay in between. Germline V gene sequence: CDR1 SGHKS, CDR2 YYEKEE (reference sequence). The CDR3 loop reads CASSFRDNQETQYF. The CDR3 DNA is TGTGCCAGCAGCTTCCGGGACAACCAAGAGACCCAGTACTTC. Supplemented by reference TRBV5-5 and TRBJ2-5, the full variable domain reads DAGVTQSPTHLIKTRGQQVTLRCSPISGHKSVSWYQQVLGQGPQFIFQYYEKEERGRGNFPDRFSARQFPNYSSELNVNALLLGDSALYLCASSFRDNQETQYFGPGTRLLVL.

The chain combines TRBV10-3 with TRBJ2-3; 11 bases agree with TRBD2. Germline V gene sequence: CDR1 ENHRY, CDR2 SYGVKD. V lost 4 bases, J lost 3 bases, and 3 bases stayed unmatched. This CDR3 contains 15 residues. CDR3 sequence (DNA): TGTGCCATCAGTGGACTAGCGGGGCAGACAGATACGCAGTATTTT. Amino acids: CAISGLAGQTDTQYF.

This clone was recorded only once. The chain uses TRBV11-3 and TRBJ1-4; possibly TRBD1 for D (6 bases). In germline, CDR1 is SGHNT, CDR2 YENEEA. The CDR3 covers 15 residues. V gave up 5 bases and J gave up 8 bases, with 18 bases separating them. The CDR3 nucleotides are TGTGCCAGCAGCCCCCGACAGGAGGATCCAGAAAAACTGTTTTTT. Translation: CASSPRQEDPEKLFF.